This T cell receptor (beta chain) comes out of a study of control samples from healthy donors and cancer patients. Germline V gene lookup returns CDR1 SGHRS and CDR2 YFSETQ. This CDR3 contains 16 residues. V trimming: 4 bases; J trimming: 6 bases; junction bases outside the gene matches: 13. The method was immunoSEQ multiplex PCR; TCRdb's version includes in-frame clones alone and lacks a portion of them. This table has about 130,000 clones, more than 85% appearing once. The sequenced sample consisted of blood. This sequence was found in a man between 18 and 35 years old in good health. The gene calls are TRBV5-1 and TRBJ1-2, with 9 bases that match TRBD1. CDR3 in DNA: TGCGCCAGCAGCCCAAACCCCTCCGACAGGGGGAATGGCTACACCTTC. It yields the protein CASSPNPSDRGNGYTF.